This is a list of T cell receptor beta chains from one sample in a study of control samples from healthy donors and cancer patients. Libraries were prepared by immunoSEQ multiplex PCR; TCRdb keeps only in-frame clonotypes and omits some of them. In the table there are roughly 170,000 clones, around 93% of which are singletons. The sample comprised blood. These receptors were collected from a man younger than 30 in good health. Each CDR3 is given without its conserved first and last residue. Size is stated for part of the rows, as once, few or many counts, or as a class when the clone is expanded.

clone_size | v_call | cdr3_aa
NA | TRBV7-8 | ASSSRDDTQY
NA | TRBV12-3/TRBV12-4 | ASARTVNQPQH
once | TRBV19 | ASSIKPGPETQY
NA | TRBV13 | ASSFRAGGTYGYT
NA | TRBV5-1 | ASSGRTGNTEAF
NA | TRBV28 | ASSLNFRALGSPLH
NA | TRBV19 | ASSKAGTGYGYT
NA | TRBV20-1 | SASLTGFDEQF
NA | TRBV5-5 | ASSLSVGQHQPQH
NA | TRBV9 | ASSPRGTGGVNEQF
NA | TRBV5-6 | ASSLGGTDYEQY